What follows describes a single TCR beta chain. Ophthalmopathy cases met thresholds of Clinical Activity Score at least 3, NOSPECS grade at least 4 and duration under 3 months. Clinical symptoms, serum thyroxine and TRAb, thyroid ultrasound and orbital computed tomography together formed the diagnostic basis. This sample is part of a study of T cells in Graves' hyperthyroidism and ophthalmopathy. Researchers amplified the TCR beta CDR3 regions from RNA transcripts. HTBI primers were employed in a first-round RT-PCR of the TCR CDR3. MiXCR, applied by TCRdb to the multiplex PCR reads, yields one record per CDR3 protein. The sample lists more than 500,000 distinct CDR3 sequences; roughly 14% were seen once. This TCR was recovered from a woman aged 35 to 49 with Graves' ophthalmopathy. Sequenced material: blood.

CDR3 DNA: TGCAGCGCCGCAGGAATCCCCAGCACAGATACGCAGTATTTT. Its translation: CSAAGIPSTDTQYF. V gene TRBV29-1 combines with J gene TRBJ2-3; D not resolved. The CDR3 runs 14 residues. Trimming took 7 bases from V and 0 from J, leaving 14 bases between them. CDR1 and CDR2 (germline): SQVTM, ANQGSEA.